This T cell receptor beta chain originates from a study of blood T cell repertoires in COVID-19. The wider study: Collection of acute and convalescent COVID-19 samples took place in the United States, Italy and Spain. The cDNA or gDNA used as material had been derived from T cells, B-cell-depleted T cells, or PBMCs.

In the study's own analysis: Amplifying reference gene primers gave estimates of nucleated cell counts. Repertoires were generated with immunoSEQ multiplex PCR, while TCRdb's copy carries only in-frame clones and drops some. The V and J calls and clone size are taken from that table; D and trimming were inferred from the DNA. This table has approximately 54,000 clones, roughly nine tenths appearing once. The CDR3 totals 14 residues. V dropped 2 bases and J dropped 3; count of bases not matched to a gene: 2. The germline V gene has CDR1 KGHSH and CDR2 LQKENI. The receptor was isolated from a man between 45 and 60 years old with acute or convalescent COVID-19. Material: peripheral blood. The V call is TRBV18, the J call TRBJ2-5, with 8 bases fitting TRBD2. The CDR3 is CASSPVAGKETQYF. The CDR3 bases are TGTGCCAGCTCACCAGTAGCGGGGAAAGAGACCCAGTACTTC.